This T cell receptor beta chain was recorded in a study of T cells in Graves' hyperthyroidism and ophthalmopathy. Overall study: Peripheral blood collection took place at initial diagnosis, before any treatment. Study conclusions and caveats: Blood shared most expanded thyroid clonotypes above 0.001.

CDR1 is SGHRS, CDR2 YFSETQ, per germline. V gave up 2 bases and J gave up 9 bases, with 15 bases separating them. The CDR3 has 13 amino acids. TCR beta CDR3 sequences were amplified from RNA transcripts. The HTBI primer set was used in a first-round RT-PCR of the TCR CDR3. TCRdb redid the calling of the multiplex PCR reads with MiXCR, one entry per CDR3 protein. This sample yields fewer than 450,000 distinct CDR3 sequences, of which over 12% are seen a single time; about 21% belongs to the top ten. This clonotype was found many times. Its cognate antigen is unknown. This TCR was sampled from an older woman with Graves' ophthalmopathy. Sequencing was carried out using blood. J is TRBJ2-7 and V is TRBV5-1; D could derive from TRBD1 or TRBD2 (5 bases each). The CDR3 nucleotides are TGCGCCAGCAGCTTACGGGACGTTGATATGCAGTACTTC. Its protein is CASSLRDVDMQYF.